This T cell receptor (beta chain) was captured in a study of control samples from healthy donors and cancer patients. From germline, CDR1 is SEHNR and CDR2 FQNEAQ (reference sequence). CDR3 length equals 18 residues. V gave up 5 bases and J gave up 0 bases; unmatched junction bases: 12. Libraries were prepared by immunoSEQ multiplex PCR; TCRdb keeps only in-frame clonotypes and omits some of them. The sample shows 70,000 to 90,000 clones, just under 95% of them seen only once. This clonotype was obtained from a woman in her late teens or twenties in good health. The chain recombines TRBV7-9 with TRBJ2-7; 11 bases are shared with TRBD2. Sequencing used blood. The chain's CDR3 is CASSPLRSTSGGSYEQYF. For the CDR3, the DNA is TGTGCCAGCAGCCCACTCCGGTCCACTAGCGGGGGCTCCTACGAGCAGTACTTC.